Following are 12 T cell receptor beta chains from one sample sequenced in a study of blood T cell repertoires in COVID-19. Assay used: immunoSEQ multiplex PCR; TCRdb lists only in-frame clones, some missing. The sample includes roughly 180,000 clones, approximately 80% of them seen just once. Sequenced sample: peripheral blood. Source of these receptors: a woman aged 40 to 50 with COVID-19, enrolled during active disease.

V usage is TRBV9 and J usage is TRBJ2-2; 11 positions match TRBD2. This CDR3 comprises 16 residues. CDR1 is SGDLS and CDR2 is YYNGEE in the germline V gene. With 0 bases clipped from V and 5 bases from J, the junction kept 3 bases outside the gene matches. The CDR3 region has the DNA TGTGCCAGCAGCGTAGTGACTAGCGGGAAGACCGGGGAGCTGTTTTTT. This sequence encodes CASSVVTSGKTGELFF.

The chain combines TRBV14 with TRBJ2-5; 11 nucleotides agree with TRBD2. The junction had 0 bases not matched to a gene; V was cut back by 4 bases and J by 2 bases. The length of the CDR3 is 14 residues. CDR1 SGHDN and CDR2 FVKESK come from the germline V gene. CDR3 region: CASSRTSGQETQYF. CDR3 DNA: TGTGCCAGCAGCCGGACTAGCGGGCAAGAGACCCAGTACTTC.

The gene calls are TRBV28 and TRBJ2-2; 13 bases align to TRBD2. With 6 bases clipped from V and 7 bases from J, the junction kept 8 bases outside the gene matches. Per germline, CDR1 MDHEN and CDR2 SYDVKM. The CDR3 runs to 16 residues. The CDR3 sequence is CASSGGTSGKIGELFF. The CDR3, as DNA: TGTGCCAGCAGCGGCGGGACTAGCGGGAAGATCGGGGAGCTGTTTTTT.

The rearrangement links TRBV2 to TRBJ2-3; D is perhaps TRBD1 (5 bases). CDR3 size: 13 residues. Trimming shortened V by 2 bases and J by 4 bases, and 7 bases separated the two germline ends. Germline CDR1 reads SNHLY; CDR2 reads FYNNEI. The CDR3 DNA reads TGTGCCAGCAGTGAACAGGGCGCAGATACGCAGTATTTT. Protein product: CASSEQGADTQYF.

The V and J genes are TRBV27 and TRBJ2-7, with a weak D call TRBD1 (5 bases). This CDR3 has 14 residues. The V end lost 2 bases, the J end lost 5 bases, and 13 bases lay between the germline ends. Germline CDR1 reads MNHEY; CDR2 reads SMNVEV (reference sequence). DNA of the CDR3: TGTGCCAGCAGTTTAAATAGACAGTGGGACGAGCAGTACTTC. Protein product: CASSLNRQWDEQYF.

The V call is TRBV27, the J call TRBJ2-7, with D maybe TRBD2 (5 bases). Germline CDR1 MNHEY, CDR2 SMNVEV (reference sequence). The CDR3 length is 13 residues. V lost 5 bases and J lost 2, with 10 bases in between. The CDR3 DNA is TGTGCCAGCAGTCGGACTCCTCCCTACGAGCAGTACTTC. Its translation: CASSRTPPYEQYF.

This clone was seen a handful of times. The chain carries TRBV7-2 and TRBJ1-1; D possibly corresponds to TRBD1 (6 bases). The CDR3 is 17 amino acids. Trimming left V 2 bases short and J 1 base short, with 17 bases between. Germline V gene lookup returns CDR1 SGHTA and CDR2 FQGNSA. Here the CDR3 reads CASSLRFRPGANTEAFF. In DNA form, the CDR3 reads TGTGCCAGCAGCTTAAGGTTCAGGCCAGGGGCGAACACTGAAGCTTTCTTT.

The chain uses TRBV7-8 and TRBJ2-7; D call uncertain. CDR1 and CDR2 (germline): SGHVS, FQNEAQ. Trimming removed 4 bases at V and 4 bases at J, with 17 bases between. The CDR3 covers 15 residues. The CDR3 here is CASSSIQLWSYEQYF. CDR3 nucleotide sequence: TGTGCCAGCAGCTCAATTCAATTGTGGAGTTACGAGCAGTACTTC.

The rearrangement links TRBV15 to TRBJ1-6; D gene uncertain. Germline CDR1 and CDR2: LNHNV and YYDKDF (reference sequence). This CDR3 is built from 15 residues. V lost 1 base, J lost 7 bases, and 11 bases lay in between. CDR3 sequence (DNA): TGTGCCACCAGCAGAGTTGGCAGTAGCAATTCACCCCTCCACTTT. Amino acids: CATSRVGSSNSPLHF.

This chain uses TRBV3-1 (or the pseudogene TRBV3-2) with TRBJ1-6; tentative D call: TRBD1 (6 bases). Trimming stripped 4 bases from V and 7 bases from J, with 14 bases between. Germline V gene data show CDR1 as LGHDT and CDR2 as YNNKEL (reference sequence). The CDR3 covers 15 residues. CDR3 nucleotides: TGTGCCAGCAGCCCCCAGACAGGACAGAATTCACCCCTCCACTTT. This gives the protein CASSPQTGQNSPLHF.

This clone has a handful of counts. This chain joins TRBV7-2 and TRBJ1-6, with 10 bases identical to TRBD1. The CDR3 has 15 residues. The V gene end was trimmed by 3 bases and the J gene end by 8 bases; junction bases not matched to a gene: 4. Germline V gives CDR1 SGHTA, CDR2 FQGNSA. The CDR3 nucleotides are TGTGCCAGCAGCTTTTCGGGACAGGGGCATTCACCCCTCCACTTT. As protein: CASSFSGQGHSPLHF. The full variable domain, with the rest looked up from reference TRBV7-2 and TRBJ1-6, is GAGVSQSPSNKVTEKGKDVELRCDPISGHTALYWYRQSLGQGLEFLIYFQGNSAPDKSGLPSDRFSAERTGGSVSTLTIQRTQQEDSAVYLCASSFSGQGHSPLHFGNGTRLTVT.

The V and J genes are TRBV18 and TRBJ1-2; no clear D. This CDR3 has 11 amino acids. Trimming removed 5 bases at V and 6 bases at J, with 7 bases between. The V gene's germline CDR1 is KGHSH and CDR2 LQKENI. In DNA form, the CDR3 reads TGTGCCAGCTCATTCGGGGATGGCTACACCTTC. Protein: CASSFGDGYTF.